Listed here are 25 T cell receptor beta chains from one sample, sequenced in a study of blood T cell repertoires in COVID-19. Data came from immunoSEQ multiplex PCR; TCRdb stores just in-frame clones and leaves some out. The data show fewer than 250,000 clones, 70% to 90% seen once. Sequenced input: peripheral blood. The receptors were gathered from a man aged 50-60 years with acute or convalescent COVID-19.

This clone was seen a single time. The chain has TRBV5-1 and TRBJ1-1; weak D call: TRBD1 (5 bases). V was cut by 0 bases and J by 2 bases, with 11 bases left in between. The CDR3 is made up of 15 amino acids. CDR1 and CDR2 (germline): SGHRS, YFSETQ. The CDR3 nucleotides are TGCGCCAGCAGCTTGGTGGCCGACAGTAACACTGAAGCTTTCTTT. Residues: CASSLVADSNTEAFF.

The chain has TRBV7-9 and TRBJ2-7; 7 bases align to TRBD1. The germline CDR1 and CDR2 sequences are SEHNR and FQNEAQ (reference sequence). The CDR3 is made up of 13 amino acids. V lost 5 bases and J lost 5; bases outside the gene matches: 6. The CDR3 loop reads CASSDRDFHEQYF. The CDR3 coding sequence is TGTGCCAGCAGCGACAGGGATTTTCACGAGCAGTACTTC.

This clone turned up a few times. The genes are TRBV9 and TRBJ1-6; a weak D match, TRBD1 (5 bases). Trimming took 0 bases from V and 1 from J, leaving 11 bases between them. The CDR3 spans 17 residues. Per the germline V gene, CDR1 is SGDLS and CDR2 is YYNGEE. Written as DNA, the CDR3 is TGTGCCAGCAGCGTAGCGGGCAGGGTGTCCTATAATTCACCCCTCCACTTT. Its translation: CASSVAGRVSYNSPLHF. Full variable domain (remainder filled in from reference TRBV9 and TRBJ1-6): DSGVTQTPKHLITATGQRVTLRCSPRSGDLSVYWYQQSLDQGLQFLIQYYNGEERAKGNILERFSAQQFPDLHSELNLSSLELGDSALYFCASSVAGRVSYNSPLHFGNGTRLTVT.

The chain employs TRBV15 and TRBJ2-7, with 7 bases that match TRBD2. Germline CDR1 LNHNV, CDR2 YYDKDF (reference sequence). Trimming at V came to 0 bases and at J to 6 bases, leaving 5 bases not matched to a gene. This CDR3 is built from 14 residues. The CDR3 DNA reads as TGTGCCACCAGCAGAGACTTGGCTAGCGGCGAGCAGTACTTC. Translation: CATSRDLASGEQYF.

This clone was detected only once. The chain uses TRBV21-1 and TRBJ2-1; the D call in the table, TRBD2, was not verified against the DNA. TRBV21-1 is marked as a pseudogene. The CDR3 loop spans 18 amino acids. Here the CDR3 DNA reads TGTGCCAGCAGCAAATGGGATCAGCGGGAGGACCACAACAATGAGCAGTTCTTC. Translating gives CASSKWDQREDHNNEQFF.

This chain links TRBV11-2 with TRBJ2-7; possibly TRBD2 for D (7 bases). Per the germline V gene, CDR1 is SGHAT and CDR2 is FQNNGV. Trimming cost V 7 bases and J 12 bases, with 22 bases left between them. The CDR3 loop spans 13 amino acids. CDR3 region: CASNSVTRGAAYF. CDR3 nucleotide sequence: TGTGCCAGCAACTCGGTGACACGGGGGGCAGCGTACTTC.

This chain links TRBV4-2 with TRBJ2-7, with 12 bases lining up with TRBD2. Germline V CDR1 and CDR2: LGHNA, YNFKEQ. This CDR3 is 15 amino acids long. The V gene end was trimmed by 4 bases and the J gene end by 1 base; junction bases not matched to a gene: 2. CDR3 residues: CASSPGTSGSYEQYF. As DNA, the CDR3 is TGTGCCAGCAGCCCCGGGACTAGCGGGTCCTACGAGCAGTACTTC.

This chain links TRBV5-1 with TRBJ1-1; D possibly corresponds to TRBD1 (5 bases). From germline, CDR1 is SGHRS and CDR2 YFSETQ. The CDR3 totals 14 residues. Trimming took 4 bases from V and 2 from J, leaving 12 bases between them. The CDR3 DNA is TGCGCCAGCAGCACCGCCGGGGGAAACACTGAAGCTTTCTTT. Amino acid sequence: CASSTAGGNTEAFF.

The J gene is TRBJ1-6, the V gene TRBV3-1 (or the pseudogene TRBV3-2); D is possibly TRBD1 (5 bases). Trimming took 0 bases from V and 9 from J, leaving 15 bases between them. Germline CDR1 is LGHDT and CDR2 is YNNKEL (reference sequence). The CDR3 runs 16 residues. The CDR3 is CASSQDPWGGASPLHF. The CDR3 DNA reads TGTGCCAGCAGCCAAGATCCGTGGGGGGGTGCTTCACCCCTCCACTTT.

The chain has TRBV5-6 and TRBJ1-2, with TRBD1 identical over 8 bases. The CDR3 length is 15 residues. V was pared by 2 bases and J by 2 bases, with 5 bases of the junction left unmatched. Germline CDR1 reads SGHDT; CDR2 reads YYEEEE. The CDR3 sequence is CASSFRQGINYGYTF. The CDR3 bases are TGTGCCAGCAGCTTCAGACAGGGGATAAACTATGGCTACACCTTC.

The chain has TRBV15 and TRBJ2-1; 10 bases fit TRBD1. V was pared by 0 bases and J by 13 bases, with 9 bases of the junction left unmatched. The CDR3 spans 15 residues. CDR1 is LNHNV and CDR2 is YYDKDF in the germline V gene (reference sequence). CDR3 bases: TGTGCCACCAGCAGAGATCAGGGGACAGGGGTTTTACAGTTCTTC. Its protein is CATSRDQGTGVLQFF.

The chain has TRBV7-2 and TRBJ1-2, with D possibly matching TRBD1 (6 bases). The germline gives CDR1 SGHTA, CDR2 FQGNSA. The V end was cut by 0 bases, the J end by 5 bases, with 13 bases between. CDR3 length: 15 amino acids. CDR3: CASSLAPYREYGYTF. In DNA form, the CDR3 reads TGTGCCAGCAGCTTAGCCCCATACAGGGAGTATGGCTACACCTTC.

The V gene is TRBV5-6, the J gene TRBJ1-2; D perhaps matches TRBD1 (5 bases). Looked up from germline, CDR1 is SGHDT and CDR2 is YYEEEE. The CDR3 spans 15 residues. The V gene lost 4 bases and the J gene lost 3 bases, with 16 bases spanning the gap. The CDR3 DNA is TGTGCCAGCAGCAGGAAGGGCAGGGCGGACTATGGCTACACCTTC. It is translated as CASSRKGRADYGYTF.

The chain has TRBV3-1 (or the pseudogene TRBV3-2) and TRBJ1-6; no clear D gene. CDR3 size: 18 residues. Germline V lookup: CDR1 LGHDT, CDR2 YNNKEL (reference sequence). The ends were cut back, 0 bases at V and 0 bases at J, with 12 bases in the middle. This CDR3 is CASSQELRRSSYNSPLHF. The CDR3 DNA sequence: TGTGCCAGCAGCCAAGAGCTCCGGCGGAGCTCCTATAATTCACCCCTCCACTTT.

This chain links TRBV9 with TRBJ2-7; a possible D gene is TRBD1 (5 bases). Germline-derived CDR1 and CDR2 are SGDLS and YYNGEE. Trimming took 0 bases from V and 2 from J, leaving 9 bases between them. This CDR3 is built from 14 residues. In DNA, the CDR3 is TGTGCCAGCAGCGTAGGTCTGGGGCCCTACGAGCAGTACTTC. It codes for CASSVGLGPYEQYF.

This clone is a singleton in its sample. V gene TRBV25-1 combines with J gene TRBJ1-6; D unresolved. Trimming took off 1 base at V and 9 bases at J, with 7 bases between the two ends. The CDR3 runs 13 residues. Germline V CDR1 and CDR2: MGHDK, SYGVNS. The CDR3 bases are TGTGCCAGCAGTGAATTATACGGTTCACCCCTCCACTTT. Translated: CASSELYGSPLHF.

This clone was counted between two and nine times. This chain uses TRBV18 with TRBJ2-3; tentatively, D is TRBD2 (5 bases). The CDR3 is 16 amino acids. Deletions cut 0 bases from V and 2 bases from J, with 12 bases between. Germline V gene lookup returns CDR1 KGHSH and CDR2 LQKENI. The CDR3 nucleotides read TGTGCCAGCTCACCACCGGCGACGGGGATCACAGATACGCAGTATTTT. Its protein is CASSPPATGITDTQYF.

This clone has just a few counts. The J gene is TRBJ1-5, the V gene TRBV19; 9 positions match TRBD1. V lost 6 bases to trimming and J lost 3 bases; unmatched junction nucleotides: 9. The germline V gene encodes CDR1 LNHDA and CDR2 SQIVND (reference sequence). CDR3 size: 16 residues. CDR3 in amino acids: CASRAGQGTYNQPQHF. The CDR3, as DNA: TGTGCCAGTAGGGCGGGACAGGGAACTTACAATCAGCCCCAGCATTTT.

V is TRBV9 and J is TRBJ2-7, with a weak D call TRBD2 (6 bases). The CDR3 runs 15 residues. The V end lost 0 bases, the J end lost 2 bases, and 12 bases lay between the germline ends. The germline V gene encodes CDR1 SGDLS and CDR2 YYNGEE. For the CDR3, the DNA is TGTGCCAGCAGCGTAGAAGGAGGGCTCACCTACGAGCAGTACTTC. It translates to CASSVEGGLTYEQYF.

The V gene is TRBV24-1, the J gene TRBJ2-1, with D perhaps TRBD1 (6 bases). CDR3 length: 15 residues. Trimming took 2 bases from V and 5 from J, leaving 12 bases between them. Germline V gene data show CDR1 as KGHDR and CDR2 as SFDVKD. CDR3 residues: CATSDSRQVDNEQFF. In nucleotides, the CDR3 is TGTGCCACCAGTGATTCCCGACAGGTCGACAATGAGCAGTTCTTC.

The gene calls are TRBV4-2 and TRBJ2-5; D might be TRBD2 (5 bases). Deletions cut 1 base from V and 2 bases from J, with 11 bases between. The CDR3 consists of 15 residues. Germline values: CDR1 LGHNA, CDR2 YNFKEQ. This chain's CDR3 is CASSQVLSGQETQYF. The DNA for the CDR3 is TGTGCCAGCAGCCAAGTCCTTTCGGGACAAGAGACCCAGTACTTC.

CDR3 sequence (DNA): TGTGCCAGCTCACCACGAGACAATGAGCAGTTCTTC. Translated: CASSPRDNEQFF. J is TRBJ2-1 and V is TRBV18; D gene ambiguous. CDR1 is KGHSH and CDR2 is LQKENI in the germline V gene. This CDR3 contains 12 residues. Between the trimmed V and J ends, which lost 1 base and 5 bases, there was a span of 3 bases.

The chain links TRBV19 to TRBJ2-3; 9 nucleotides match TRBD2. Germline-derived CDR1 and CDR2 are LNHDA and SQIVND (reference sequence). Germline trimming cut 8 bases from V and 3 bases from J; bases unmatched to any gene: 3. The CDR3 length is 13 residues. In DNA, the CDR3 is TGTGCCAGTGGGCTAGCGGGGACAGATACGCAGTATTTT. This sequence encodes CASGLAGTDTQYF.

This clone was seen a few times. V and J are TRBV1 and TRBJ2-7; TRBD2 is the table's D call and was not checked against the DNA. TRBV1 is an annotated pseudogene. The CDR3 sequence is 15 residues long. This chain's CDR3 is CTSSYGRLPTYEQYF. Written as DNA, the CDR3 is TGCACCAGCAGCTACGGGCGACTACCTACCTACGAGCAGTACTTC.

J is TRBJ1-2 and V is TRBV5-6, with 7 positions matching TRBD1. Germline V gives CDR1 SGHDT, CDR2 YYEEEE. The ends lost 5 bases at V and 0 bases at J; junction bases unmatched: 7. CDR3 size: 15 residues. CDR3 sequence: CASRRQGITNYGYTF. CDR3 bases: TGTGCCAGCAGAAGACAGGGAATTACTAACTATGGCTACACCTTC.